This T cell receptor (beta chain) was sequenced in a study of T cells in Graves' hyperthyroidism and ophthalmopathy. On the study more broadly: Staff took peripheral blood when the initial diagnosis was made, before any treatment began.

This clonotype was found many times. Its antigen is not identified. Reasons for excluding patients were uncontrolled infection, other autoimmune disease, pregnancy or lactation. Fresh peripheral blood, roughly 9.8 ml of it, supplied the PBMCs. Study-level points and caveats: Most thyroid clonotypes with frequency above 0.001 were detected in blood.

CDR1 and CDR2 from the germline V gene are SNHLY and FYNNEI. The CDR3 length is 14 residues. V gave up 6 bases and J gave up 1 base; unmatched junction bases: 2. The investigators amplified TCR beta CDR3 regions from RNA transcripts. Carried out on the TCR CDR3, a first-round RT-PCR used the HTBI primer set. TCRdb redid the calling of the multiplex PCR reads with MiXCR, one entry per CDR3 protein. There are about 620,000 distinct CDR3 sequences in the sample; roughly 15% occur only once, and about 3.8% lies in the top ten. The chain recombines TRBV2 with TRBJ2-3; 9 bases fit TRBD2. This sequence originates from a woman in her 30s with Graves' hyperthyroidism. The sequencing sample was made of blood. The CDR3 nucleotides are TGTGCCAGCAGGACTAGCGGACGCACAGATACGCAGTATTTT. Encoded protein: CASRTSGRTDTQYF.